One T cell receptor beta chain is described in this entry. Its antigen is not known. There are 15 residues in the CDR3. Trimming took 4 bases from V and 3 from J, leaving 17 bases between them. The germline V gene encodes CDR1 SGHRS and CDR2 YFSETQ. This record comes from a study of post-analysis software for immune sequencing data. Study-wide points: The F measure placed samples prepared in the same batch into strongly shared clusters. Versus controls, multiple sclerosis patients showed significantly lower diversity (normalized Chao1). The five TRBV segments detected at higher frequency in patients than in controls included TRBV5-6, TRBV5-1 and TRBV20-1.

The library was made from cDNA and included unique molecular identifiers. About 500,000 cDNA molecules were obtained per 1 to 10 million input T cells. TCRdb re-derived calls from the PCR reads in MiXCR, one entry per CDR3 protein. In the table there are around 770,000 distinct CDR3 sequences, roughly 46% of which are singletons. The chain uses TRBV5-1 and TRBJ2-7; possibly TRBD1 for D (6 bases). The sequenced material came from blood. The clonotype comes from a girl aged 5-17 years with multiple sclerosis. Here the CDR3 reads CASSPEQGRGYEQYF. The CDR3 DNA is TGCGCCAGCAGCCCCGAACAGGGAAGGGGCTACGAGCAGTACTTC.